This T cell receptor (beta chain) was sequenced during a study of cytomegalovirus exposure and HLA in healthy donors. V dropped 3 bases and J dropped 3; count of bases not matched to a gene: 8. CDR3 length: 17 residues. Germline CDR1 is MNHNS and CDR2 is SASEGT. The PCR contained 60 Vbeta and 13 Jbeta primers. Original processing notes: Tens of millions of unique TCR beta chains, roughly 11 million of them shared, were counted by a later analysis. Only in-frame clones appear in the TCRdb table, and some are missing; sequencing was by immunoSEQ multiplex PCR. V and J calls and clone size are given by that table; D and trimming were obtained from the DNA. The sample consists of about 140,000 clones, roughly 75% of them appearing once.

Sequenced material: PBMCs. This TCR derives from a man younger than 45 in good health and CMV-seronegative. This chain joins TRBV6-1 and TRBJ2-2; 9 bases agree with TRBD1. The CDR3 here is CASSDTQTGGYTGELFF. The CDR3, as DNA: TGTGCCAGCAGTGATACCCAGACAGGGGGGTACACCGGGGAGCTGTTTTTT.